The 4 T cell receptor beta chains below come from one sample, sequenced in a study of T cells in Graves' hyperthyroidism and ophthalmopathy. RNA transcripts served as the template for amplifying TCR beta CDR3 regions. During a first-round RT-PCR of the TCR CDR3, the HTBI primer set was used. TCRdb reprocessed the multiplex PCR reads via MiXCR and lists one record per CDR3 protein. The repertoire holds some 600,000 distinct CDR3 sequences, with around 13% as singletons. The sequenced sample consisted of blood. Every receptor here comes from a woman in her 30s with Graves' hyperthyroidism that later progressed to Graves' ophthalmopathy.

In this sample, this clonotype turned up a few times. The chain uses TRBV12-3 or TRBV12-4 and TRBJ1-5, with D maybe TRBD1 (6 bases). The ends were cut back, 6 bases at V and 7 bases at J, with 19 bases in the middle. The CDR3 extends over 15 amino acids. This CDR3 is CASSRNRGGGQPQHF. The DNA of the CDR3 is TGTGCCAGCAGCCGTAATAGGGGGGGGGGACAGCCCCAGCATTTT.

This clonotype was seen at least ten times. The chain carries TRBV29-1 and TRBJ1-2; TRBD1 is a possible D gene (5 bases). Per the germline V gene, CDR1 is SQVTM and CDR2 is ANQGSEA. CDR3 length: 12 amino acids. The V end was cut by 5 bases, the J end by 8 bases, with 15 bases between. CDR3 sequence reads: CSVWHQGRGYTF. CDR3 nucleotide sequence: TGCAGCGTTTGGCATCAGGGTAGGGGCTACACCTTC.

The table lists this clonotype with a few counts. V and J are TRBV29-1 and TRBJ2-2; D is ambiguous. The CDR3 covers 14 residues. The V and J ends lost 6 bases and 0 bases respectively, with 11 bases between them. CDR1 is SQVTM and CDR2 is ANQGSEA in the germline V gene. In DNA, the CDR3 is TGCAGCGTAACGGACGCCGCGAACACCGGGGAGCTGTTTTTT. Translation: CSVTDAANTGELFF.

This clonotype has only one observation. A read error is possible here, since a much larger clone lies one base away. The chain employs TRBV7-2 and TRBJ2-1; 8 nucleotides line up with TRBD2. The CDR3 is 16 amino acids. The germline gives CDR1 SGHTA, CDR2 FQGNSA. J gave up 0 bases and V 2 bases, and 3 bases lay outside the gene matches. The CDR3 here is CASSLSGSDSYNEQFF. The CDR3 nucleotides are TGTGCCAGCAGCTTAAGCGGGAGTGACTCCTACAATGAGCAGTTCTTC.